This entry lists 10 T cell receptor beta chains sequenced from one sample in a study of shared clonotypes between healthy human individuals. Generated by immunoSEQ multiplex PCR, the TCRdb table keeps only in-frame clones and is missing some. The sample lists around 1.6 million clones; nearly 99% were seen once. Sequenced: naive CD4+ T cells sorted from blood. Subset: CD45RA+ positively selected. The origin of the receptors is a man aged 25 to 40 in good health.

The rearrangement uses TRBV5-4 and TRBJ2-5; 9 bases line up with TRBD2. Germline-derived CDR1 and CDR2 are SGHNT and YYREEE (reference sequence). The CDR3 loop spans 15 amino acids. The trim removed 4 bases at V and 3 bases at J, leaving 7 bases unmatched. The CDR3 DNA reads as TGTGCCAGCAGCCCCACCGCGGGAGGGGAAGAGACCCAGTACTTC. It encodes CASSPTAGGEETQYF. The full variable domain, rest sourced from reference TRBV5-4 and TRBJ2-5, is ETGVTQSPTHLIKTRGQQVTLRCSSQSGHNTVSWYQQALGQGPQFIFQYYREEENGRGNFPPRFSGLQFPNYSSELNVNALELDDSALYLCASSPTAGGEETQYFGPGTRLLVL.

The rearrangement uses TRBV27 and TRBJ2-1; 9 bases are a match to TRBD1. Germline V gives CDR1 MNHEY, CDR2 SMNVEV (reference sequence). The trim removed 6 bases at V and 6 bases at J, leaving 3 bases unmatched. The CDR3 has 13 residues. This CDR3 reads CASRRQGVNEQFF. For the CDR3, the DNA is TGTGCCAGCAGGAGACAGGGGGTCAATGAGCAGTTCTTC.

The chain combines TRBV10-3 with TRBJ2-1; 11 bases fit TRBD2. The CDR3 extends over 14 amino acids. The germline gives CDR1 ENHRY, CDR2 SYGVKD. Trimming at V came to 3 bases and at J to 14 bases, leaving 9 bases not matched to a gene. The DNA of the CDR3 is TGTGCCATCAGTGAAGGACTAGCGGGCTCCCGCGAGTTCTTC. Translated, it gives CAISEGLAGSREFF.

The CDR3 here is CASSWTSGSYEQYF. The CDR3 DNA reads TGCGCCAGCAGTTGGACTAGCGGCTCCTACGAGCAGTACTTC. The chain uses TRBV10-2 and TRBJ2-7, with 10 bases lining up with TRBD2. V was pared by 5 bases and J by 0 bases, with 1 base of the junction left unmatched. The germline gives CDR1 WSHSY, CDR2 SAAADI. CDR3 length equals 14 residues.

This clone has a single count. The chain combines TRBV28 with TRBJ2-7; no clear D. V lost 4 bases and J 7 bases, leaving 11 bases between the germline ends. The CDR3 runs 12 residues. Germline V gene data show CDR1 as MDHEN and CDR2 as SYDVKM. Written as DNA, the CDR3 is TGTGCCAGCAGTTCGTTTGACGAGGAGCAGTACTTC. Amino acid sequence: CASSSFDEEQYF.

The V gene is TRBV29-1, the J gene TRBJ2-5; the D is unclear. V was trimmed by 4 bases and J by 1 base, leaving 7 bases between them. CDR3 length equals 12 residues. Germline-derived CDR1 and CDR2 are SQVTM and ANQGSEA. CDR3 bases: TGCAGCGTTGGCGACTTCCAAGAGACCCAGTACTTC. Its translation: CSVGDFQETQYF.

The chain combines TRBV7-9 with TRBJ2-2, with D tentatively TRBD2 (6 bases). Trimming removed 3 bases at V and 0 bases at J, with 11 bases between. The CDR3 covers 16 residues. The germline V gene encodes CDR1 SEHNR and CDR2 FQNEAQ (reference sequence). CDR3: CASSFVAGTNTGELFF. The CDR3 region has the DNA TGTGCCAGCAGCTTCGTTGCGGGAACGAACACCGGGGAGCTGTTTTTT.

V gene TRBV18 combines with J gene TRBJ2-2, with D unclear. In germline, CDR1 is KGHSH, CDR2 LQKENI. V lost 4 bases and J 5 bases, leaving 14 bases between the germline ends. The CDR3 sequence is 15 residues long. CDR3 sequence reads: CASSRSLGVTGELFF. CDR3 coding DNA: TGTGCCAGCTCACGATCCCTAGGAGTAACCGGGGAGCTGTTTTTT.

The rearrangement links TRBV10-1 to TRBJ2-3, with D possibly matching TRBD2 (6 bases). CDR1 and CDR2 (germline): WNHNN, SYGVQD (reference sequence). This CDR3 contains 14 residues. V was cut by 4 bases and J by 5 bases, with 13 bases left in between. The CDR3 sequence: CASSVKTGGDTQYF. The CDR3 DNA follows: TGCGCCAGCAGTGTAAAAACCGGGGGAGATACGCAGTATTTT.

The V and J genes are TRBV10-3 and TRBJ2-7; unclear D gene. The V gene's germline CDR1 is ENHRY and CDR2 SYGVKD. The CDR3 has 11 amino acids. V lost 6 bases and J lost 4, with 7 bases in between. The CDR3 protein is CAIREGYEQYF. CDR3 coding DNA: TGTGCCATCAGGGAAGGTTACGAGCAGTACTTC.